The rows below give T cell receptor beta chains drawn from one sample of a study of shared clonotypes between healthy human individuals. Using immunoSEQ multiplex PCR, the repertoire was profiled, and TCRdb retains in-frame clones only, with some absent. The table has more than 2 million clones, over 85% seen once; the top ten hold about 1.7%. Sequences were obtained from naive CD8+ T cells from PBMCs. These receptors originate from a young man in good health. Some clones in this sample may be carry-over from other donors' samples. CDR3s include the opening cysteine and the closing phenylalanine or tryptophan. The D gene is left open where the match is weak. Rows may omit the clone size; those that give it use once, few, many or a size class.

TRBV7-9	NA	TRBJ2-5	NA	TGTGCCAGCAGCTTCCGGGAACCGAAAGAGACCCAGTACTTC	CASSFREPKETQYF
TRBV5-1	NA	TRBJ1-2	TRBD1	TGCGCCAGCAGCCCGGGACAGTGGTATGGCTACACCTTC	CASSPGQWYGYTF
TRBV4-3	NA	TRBJ1-5	TRBD1	TGCGCCAGCAGCCATTTATACTCAGGGGGAGGCAATCAGCCCCAGCATTTT	CASSHLYSGGGNQPQHF
TRBV7-9	NA	TRBJ1-2	NA	TGTGCCAGCAGCTTAGAGGGCTGGGACTATGGCTACACCTTC	CASSLEGWDYGYTF
TRBV7-2	NA	TRBJ1-2	TRBD1	TGTGCCAGCAGCTTAAGGGACAGGGAAAACTATGGCTACACCTTC	CASSLRDRENYGYTF
TRBV4-2	NA	TRBJ2-1	TRBD2	TGTGCCAGCAGCCTGGGACTAGAGAAGAACAATGAGCAGTTCTTC	CASSLGLEKNNEQFF
TRBV28	NA	TRBJ1-5	NA	TGTGCCAGCAGTTGGGAGGGGAACAATCAGCCCCAGCATTTT	CASSWEGNNQPQHF
TRBV28	NA	TRBJ2-7	TRBD2	TGTGCCAGCAGTCGCCTAGCGGGGTATTACGAGCAGTACTTC	CASSRLAGYYEQYF
TRBV9	NA	TRBJ2-2	TRBD1	TGTGCCAGCAGCGAGGGTGGGACAGCGAACACCGGGGAGCTGTTTTTT	CASSEGGTANTGELFF
TRBV25-1	NA	TRBJ1-2	NA	TGTGCCAGCAGCCAATCCGAAGGGTACTACTATGGCTACACCTTC	CASSQSEGYYYGYTF
TRBV14	NA	TRBJ2-1	TRBD2	TGTGCCAGCAGCCAAGGGTTAGCGGGAGCGTTTAATGAGCAGTTCTTC	CASSQGLAGAFNEQFF
TRBV11-2	NA	TRBJ2-5	NA	TGTGCCAGCAGCTTCCCCCTAGAGCCGGACGAGTGGTCAGAGACCCAGTACTTC	CASSFPLEPDEWSETQYF
TRBV6-1	NA	TRBJ1-5	NA	TGTGCCAGCAGTGAATGGGGGGCTGGCAATCAGCCCCAGCATTTT	CASSEWGAGNQPQHF
TRBV27	NA	TRBJ2-7	TRBD2	TGTGCCAGCAGAGGACTAGCGGAGGTCTCCTACGAGCAGTACTTC	CASRGLAEVSYEQYF
TRBV4-1	NA	TRBJ1-2	NA	TGCGCCAGCAGCCTCCGTTCGGAGGGAATCGACTATGGCTACACCTTC	CASSLRSEGIDYGYTF
TRBV5-1	once	TRBJ1-1	NA	TGCGCCAGCAGCTTTTCAGGGAAGAACACTGAAGCTTTCTTT	CASSFSGKNTEAFF
TRBV29-1	NA	TRBJ1-2	NA	TGCAGCGTTCTCCCTGAGGAAGCTAACTATGGCTACACCTTC	CSVLPEEANYGYTF
TRBV13	NA	TRBJ2-7	TRBD2	TGTGCCAGCAGCTTAGGTGGGGGGGATCGGCTCTACGAGCAGTACTTC	CASSLGGGDRLYEQYF
TRBV5-4	NA	TRBJ1-2	NA	TGTGCCAGCAGCTTGGTCAGGGAGGAAGGCTACACCTTC	CASSLVREEGYTF
TRBV27	NA	TRBJ2-1	NA	TGTGCCAGCAGCCCGGACTTAACCTCGGCCCGGCAGTTCTTC	CASSPDLTSARQFF
TRBV21-1	NA	TRBJ2-3	NA	TGTGCCAGCCCACTAGACCTGGAGGGCACAGATACGCAGTATTTT	CASPLDLEGTDTQYF
TRBV19	NA	TRBJ2-3	NA	TGTGCCAGTAGTACCGGGCCCCCGGATACGCAGTATTTT	CASSTGPPDTQYF
TRBV6-1	NA	TRBJ2-6	NA	TGTGCCAGCAGAGAAAGACCGATTTTGTACTCTGGGGCCAACGTCCTGACTTTC	CASRERPILYSGANVLTF
TRBV27	NA	TRBJ2-1	TRBD2	TGTGCCAGCAGTTTGGGACTAGCGTACAATGAGCAGTTCTTC	CASSLGLAYNEQFF
TRBV25-1	NA	TRBJ1-6	NA	TGTGCCAGCAGTCTCTGGGGAGGAATTAATTCACCCCTCCACTTT	CASSLWGGINSPLHF
TRBV27	NA	TRBJ2-2	TRBD2	TGTGCCAGCAGTTCCTCCTTGGGAGGGGTGAACACCGGGGAGCTGTTTTTT	CASSSSLGGVNTGELFF
TRBV27	few	TRBJ1-1	NA	TGTGCCAGCAGTTTCGGAGGGTTGAACACTGAAGCTTTCTTT	CASSFGGLNTEAFF
TRBV7-9	NA	TRBJ2-2	TRBD1	TGTGCCAGCAGCTTAGGGGGACAGAGGACCGGGGAGCTGTTTTTT	CASSLGGQRTGELFF
TRBV13	NA	TRBJ2-3	NA	TGTGCCAGCAGCCCAGGGGAGGGGGCCTTCACAGATACGCAGTATTTT	CASSPGEGAFTDTQYF
TRBV7-6	NA	TRBJ2-2	NA	TGTGCCAGCAGCTTAGATCTACTGAACACCGGGGAGCTGTTTTTT	CASSLDLLNTGELFF
TRBV10-2	NA	TRBJ2-2	TRBD2	TGCGCCAGCAGTGAGGGGACTAGCGGCGGGGAGCTGTTTTTT	CASSEGTSGGELFF
TRBV27	NA	TRBJ1-5	NA	TGTGCCAGCAGGACAGCCAGCAATCAGCCCCAGCATTTT	CASRTASNQPQHF
TRBV7-9	NA	TRBJ2-1	NA	TGTGCCAGCAGCTTCCCCGGACAGTACAATGAGCAGTTCTTC	CASSFPGQYNEQFF
TRBV14	NA	TRBJ2-7	NA	TGTGCCAGCAGCCAAGGATCTTCATTCGGGGATTGGGAGCAGTACTTC	CASSQGSSFGDWEQYF
TRBV28	NA	TRBJ2-6	NA	TGTGCCAGCAGTTTTGCCTCTTCGGGGGCCAACGTCCTGACTTTC	CASSFASSGANVLTF
TRBV27	NA	TRBJ1-1	TRBD1	TGTGCCAGCAGTTACAGGGGCCTGAACACTGAAGCTTTCTTT	CASSYRGLNTEAFF
TRBV4-1	NA	TRBJ2-3	NA	TGCGCCAGCAGCCAATCCGACTTGGATACGCAGTATTTT	CASSQSDLDTQYF
TRBV9	NA	TRBJ2-3	NA	TGTGCCAGCAGCGTCAACGCGGGGCTTAGCACAGATACGCAGTATTTT	CASSVNAGLSTDTQYF
TRBV14	NA	TRBJ2-7	TRBD1	TGTGCCAGCAGCCAGACAGGGGAACACGAGCAGTACTTC	CASSQTGEHEQYF
TRBV21-1	NA	TRBJ1-5	NA	TGTGCCAGCACGTGGGACAGGGATCAACAGCCCCAGCATTTT	CASTWDRDQQPQHF
TRBV5-1	once	TRBJ2-1	TRBD2	TGCGCCAGCAGCCTCGGACTAGCGGGAGGCCCTTCTGCCTACAATGAGCAGTTCTTC	CASSLGLAGGPSAYNEQFF
TRBV29-1	NA	TRBJ2-3	NA	TGCAGCGTCCCCTGGGGGACAGATACGCAGTATTTT	CSVPWGTDTQYF
TRBV7-9	once	TRBJ2-5	NA	TGTGCCAGCACCGGGGTCGAGGGGCAAGAGACCCAGTACTTC	CASTGVEGQETQYF
TRBV7-9	NA	TRBJ2-2	NA	TGTGCCAGCAGCTCAACTACAGGCCTAGGCGGGGAGCTGTTTTTT	CASSSTTGLGGELFF
TRBV11-2	NA	TRBJ2-7	TRBD1	TGTGCCAGCAGCGGCTGGACAGGCAAGAGCTCCTACGAGCAGTACTTC	CASSGWTGKSSYEQYF
TRBV7-9	once	TRBJ2-7	NA	TGTGCCAGCAGCCCCCTCGAGGGGGGGAGCTCCTACGAGCAGTACTTC	CASSPLEGGSSYEQYF
TRBV9	NA	TRBJ2-3	NA	TGTGCCAGCAGCGTCACCGGGACTAGCACAGATACGCAGTATTTT	CASSVTGTSTDTQYF
TRBV30	NA	TRBJ2-1	NA	TGTGCCTGGAGTGTCGGGATCTACAATGAGCAGTTCTTC	CAWSVGIYNEQFF